This T cell receptor beta chain was documented in a study of blood T cell repertoires in COVID-19. TCRdb keeps only in-frame clones here, not all; method: immunoSEQ multiplex PCR. The sample lists approximately 94,000 clones, approximately 87% seen once, with more than 10% in the top ten. J gave up 4 bases and V 6 bases, and 9 bases lay outside the gene matches. Germline CDR1 and CDR2: MDHEN and SYDVKM. The CDR3 length is 15 residues. The J gene is TRBJ2-1, the V gene TRBV28; 7 nucleotides match TRBD2. Material: peripheral blood. This receptor was taken from a human donor in a cohort sampled during active COVID-19. CDR3 nucleotide sequence: TGTGCCAGCAGGGGGAGGCTGGGAGGGTACAATGAGCAGTTCTTC. This encodes CASRGRLGGYNEQFF.